These T cell receptor beta chains were read from a single sample in a study of T cells in Graves' hyperthyroidism and ophthalmopathy. TCRdb redid the calling of the multiplex PCR reads with MiXCR, one entry per CDR3 protein. The table includes 500,000 to 700,000 distinct CDR3 sequences, approximately 15% detected once. The sample was blood. These receptors came from a woman aged 18 to 35 with Graves' hyperthyroidism. Both conserved end residues are part of each CDR3. The D gene is left open where the match is weak. Not every row has a clone size; where given, it reads once, few, many or a size class.

cdr3_aa: CASSDAGTSGRAGRETQYF; cdr3_nt: TGTGCCAGCAGTGACGCCGGGACTAGCGGGAGGGCCGGCCGAGAGACCCAGTACTTC; clone_size: -; v_call: TRBV2; j_call: TRBJ2-5; d_call: TRBD2
cdr3_aa: CANSLAAGATDTQYF; cdr3_nt: TGTGCCAACAGCTTAGCGGCGGGGGCCACAGATACGCAGTATTTT; clone_size: -; v_call: TRBV7-2; j_call: TRBJ2-3; d_call: -
cdr3_aa: CASSRYGEGETQYF; cdr3_nt: TGTGCCAGCTCTCGATACGGGGAGGGAGAGACCCAGTACTTC; clone_size: few; v_call: TRBV18; j_call: TRBJ2-5; d_call: TRBD2
cdr3_aa: CATSDSRRTSGRAVDNEQFF; cdr3_nt: TGTGCCACCAGTGATTCACGCCGAACTAGCGGGAGGGCCGTGGACAATGAGCAGTTCTTC; clone_size: -; v_call: TRBV24-1; j_call: TRBJ2-1; d_call: TRBD2
cdr3_aa: CASSPFGQPQHF; cdr3_nt: TGTGCCAGCAGCCCATTTGGTCAGCCCCAGCATTTT; clone_size: many; v_call: TRBV7-2; j_call: TRBJ1-5; d_call: -
cdr3_aa: CASSLGRSYEQYF; cdr3_nt: TGTGCCAGCAGCTTGGGAAGGTCTTACGAGCAGTACTTC; clone_size: many; v_call: TRBV7-9; j_call: TRBJ2-7; d_call: -
cdr3_aa: CASSLSGTSSDEQYF; cdr3_nt: TGTGCCAGCAGCTTGTCCGGGACATCGTCTGACGAGCAGTACTTC; clone_size: -; v_call: TRBV5-6; j_call: TRBJ2-7; d_call: -
cdr3_aa: CASSPGLLVLSDEQFF; cdr3_nt: TGTGCCAGCTCACCAGGCTTGCTAGTCCTGTCGGATGAGCAGTTCTTC; clone_size: many; v_call: TRBV18; j_call: TRBJ2-1; d_call: -
cdr3_aa: CASSLGGGGGNTIYF; cdr3_nt: TGTGCCAGCAGCCTCGGAGGGGGAGGTGGAAACACCATATATTTT; clone_size: -; v_call: TRBV7-2; j_call: TRBJ1-3; d_call: -
cdr3_aa: CASGLSGGIKYF; cdr3_nt: TGTGCCAGCGGGTTGTCGGGGGGCATCAAGTACTTC; clone_size: -; v_call: TRBV27; j_call: TRBJ2-5; d_call: -
cdr3_aa: CASSFYGRGGTDRQYF; cdr3_nt: TGTGCCAGCAGCTTTTACGGGAGAGGGGGCACAGATAGGCAGTATTTT; clone_size: -; v_call: TRBV5-5; j_call: TRBJ2-3; d_call: -
cdr3_aa: CASSIEAGRNSPLHF; cdr3_nt: TGTGCCAGTAGTATAGAAGCTGGCCGAAATTCACCCCTCCACTTT; clone_size: many; v_call: TRBV19; j_call: TRBJ1-6; d_call: -
cdr3_aa: CSAPGTAPLNTGELFF; cdr3_nt: TGCAGTGCGCCTGGGACAGCGCCCTTGAACACCGGGGAGCTGTTTTTT; clone_size: many; v_call: TRBV20-1; j_call: TRBJ2-2; d_call: TRBD1
cdr3_aa: CSAGLAGRSDTQYF; cdr3_nt: TGCAGTGCCGGACTAGCGGGAAGGTCAGATACGCAGTATTTT; clone_size: many; v_call: TRBV20-1; j_call: TRBJ2-3; d_call: TRBD2
cdr3_aa: CASSASLFEQYF; cdr3_nt: TGTGCCAGCAGCGCAAGCCTTTTCGAGCAGTACTTC; clone_size: -; v_call: TRBV7-9; j_call: TRBJ2-7; d_call: -
cdr3_aa: CSARDRRTGGESPLHF; cdr3_nt: TGCAGTGCTAGAGATAGGCGGACAGGGGGCGAATCACCCCTCCACTTT; clone_size: -; v_call: TRBV20-1; j_call: TRBJ1-6; d_call: TRBD1
cdr3_aa: CASSYFGVANTGELFF; cdr3_nt: TGTGCCAGCAGTTACTTTGGGGTGGCGAACACCGGGGAGCTGTTTTTT; clone_size: -; v_call: TRBV6-5; j_call: TRBJ2-2; d_call: -
cdr3_aa: CASRPGGLTDTQYF; cdr3_nt: TGTGCCAGCCGTCCAGGGGGCCTCACAGATACGCAGTATTTT; clone_size: many; v_call: TRBV6-2/TRBV6-3; j_call: TRBJ2-3; d_call: TRBD1
cdr3_aa: CASSQNTGISDQPQHF; cdr3_nt: TGTGCCAGCAGCCAAAATACAGGCATTTCGGATCAGCCCCAGCATTTT; clone_size: -; v_call: TRBV12-3/TRBV12-4; j_call: TRBJ1-5; d_call: -
cdr3_aa: CASSPAGWPQHF; cdr3_nt: TGTGCCAGCAGTCCCGCGGGGTGGCCCCAGCATTTT; clone_size: many; v_call: TRBV2; j_call: TRBJ1-5; d_call: -
cdr3_aa: CASSSKGAVNTEAFF; cdr3_nt: TGTGCCAGTAGTTCGAAAGGGGCCGTGAACACTGAAGCTTTCTTT; clone_size: few; v_call: TRBV19; j_call: TRBJ1-1; d_call: -
cdr3_aa: CASSPWDYQETQYF; cdr3_nt: TGTGCCAGCAGTCCGTGGGACTATCAAGAGACCCAGTACTTC; clone_size: many; v_call: TRBV27; j_call: TRBJ2-5; d_call: TRBD2
cdr3_aa: CASSPGHKSYEQYF; cdr3_nt: TGTGCCAGCAGCCCGGGACATAAATCCTACGAGCAGTACTTC; clone_size: many; v_call: TRBV6-1; j_call: TRBJ2-7; d_call: -
cdr3_aa: CASRSGTASYEQYF; cdr3_nt: TGTGCCAGCAGGAGCGGGACAGCCTCCTACGAGCAGTACTTC; clone_size: many; v_call: TRBV2; j_call: TRBJ2-7; d_call: -
cdr3_aa: CASSQQGGGPYNEQFF; cdr3_nt: TGTGCCAGCAGCCAACAGGGAGGGGGGCCATACAATGAGCAGTTCTTC; clone_size: few; v_call: TRBV14; j_call: TRBJ2-1; d_call: -
cdr3_aa: CSVLVGGSLAGLTDTQYF; cdr3_nt: TGCAGCGTTCTAGTCGGGGGGTCTTTAGCGGGTCTCACAGATACGCAGTATTTT; clone_size: -; v_call: TRBV29-1; j_call: TRBJ2-3; d_call: TRBD2
cdr3_aa: CASSQRGRAEAFF; cdr3_nt: TGTGCCAGCAGCCAAAGGGGGAGGGCTGAAGCTTTCTTT; clone_size: many; v_call: TRBV3-1; j_call: TRBJ1-1; d_call: -
cdr3_aa: CASSEASGTGDEKLFF; cdr3_nt: TGTGCCAGCAGTGAAGCCTCCGGGACAGGGGACGAAAAACTGTTTTTT; clone_size: many; v_call: TRBV6-1; j_call: TRBJ1-4; d_call: TRBD1
cdr3_aa: CASSPFFPGELFF; cdr3_nt: TGTGCCAGTAGTCCCTTCTTCCCCGGGGAGCTGTTTTTT; clone_size: few; v_call: TRBV19; j_call: TRBJ2-2; d_call: -
cdr3_aa: CASSQVGRGYSYEQYF; cdr3_nt: TGTGCCAGCAGCCAAGTCGGCCGGGGGTACTCCTACGAGCAGTACTTC; clone_size: -; v_call: TRBV3-1; j_call: TRBJ2-7; d_call: -
cdr3_aa: CASSESGHNEQFF; cdr3_nt: TGTGCCAGCAGCGAGAGCGGGCACAATGAGCAGTTCTTC; clone_size: many; v_call: TRBV11-3; j_call: TRBJ2-1; d_call: -
cdr3_aa: CASSLTSSYEQYF; cdr3_nt: TGTGCCAGCAGTTTAACGTCCTCCTACGAGCAGTACTTC; clone_size: many; v_call: TRBV12-3/TRBV12-4; j_call: TRBJ2-7; d_call: -
cdr3_aa: CASSARTGPSSYNEQFF; cdr3_nt: TGTGCCAGCAGTGCTAGGACAGGTCCTAGCTCCTACAATGAGCAGTTCTTC; clone_size: many; v_call: TRBV28; j_call: TRBJ2-1; d_call: TRBD1
cdr3_aa: CASSPSVRTGGEKLFF; cdr3_nt: TGCGCCAGCAGCCCTAGCGTGAGGACAGGGGGTGAAAAACTGTTTTTT; clone_size: few; v_call: TRBV5-1; j_call: TRBJ1-4; d_call: TRBD1
cdr3_aa: CASSHRGLAARVEQYF; cdr3_nt: TGTGCCAGCAGCCATCGTGGACTAGCGGCCCGGGTCGAGCAGTACTTC; clone_size: -; v_call: TRBV3-1; j_call: TRBJ2-7; d_call: TRBD2
cdr3_aa: CASSRQPRVPIHSYEQYF; cdr3_nt: TGTGCCAGTAGTCGACAACCAAGGGTCCCGATTCACTCCTACGAGCAGTACTTC; clone_size: few; v_call: TRBV19; j_call: TRBJ2-7; d_call: -
cdr3_aa: CASLDGSVLHEQYF; cdr3_nt: TGTGCCAGCCTAGATGGGTCCGTCCTCCACGAGCAGTACTTC; clone_size: many; v_call: TRBV7-9; j_call: TRBJ2-7; d_call: -
cdr3_aa: CASSQERQGPQHNEKLFF; cdr3_nt: TGTGCCAGCAGCCAAGAGAGGCAGGGACCCCAACACAATGAAAAACTGTTTTTT; clone_size: few; v_call: TRBV4-2; j_call: TRBJ1-4; d_call: -
cdr3_aa: CASSHSWTGEDSPLHF; cdr3_nt: TGTGCCAGCAGTCACTCATGGACAGGGGAGGACTCACCCCTCCACTTT; clone_size: -; v_call: TRBV6-2/TRBV6-3; j_call: TRBJ1-6; d_call: TRBD1
cdr3_aa: CATSIDRTRTYEQYF; cdr3_nt: TGTGCCACCAGCATCGATAGGACACGCACCTACGAGCAGTACTTC; clone_size: many; v_call: TRBV15; j_call: TRBJ2-7; d_call: -
cdr3_aa: CASSIIGANYGYTF; cdr3_nt: TGTGCCAGTAGTATAATAGGGGCCAACTATGGCTACACCTTC; clone_size: few; v_call: TRBV19; j_call: TRBJ1-2; d_call: -
cdr3_aa: CASSSLQFSGNTIYF; cdr3_nt: TGTGCCAGCAGCTCCCTCCAGTTCTCTGGAAACACCATATATTTT; clone_size: many; v_call: TRBV11-2; j_call: TRBJ1-3; d_call: -
cdr3_aa: CSVETPASSYNEQFF; cdr3_nt: TGCAGCGTTGAAACGCCAGCGAGCTCCTACAATGAGCAGTTCTTC; clone_size: -; v_call: TRBV29-1; j_call: TRBJ2-1; d_call: -
cdr3_aa: CATSDLSRGGQFF; cdr3_nt: TGTGCCACCAGTGATTTGTCCAGGGGTGGGCAGTTCTTC; clone_size: few; v_call: TRBV24-1; j_call: TRBJ2-1; d_call: -
cdr3_aa: CASSESGQAGGYTF; cdr3_nt: TGTGCCAGCAGTGAATCGGGACAGGCGGGTGGCTACACCTTC; clone_size: many; v_call: TRBV2; j_call: TRBJ1-2; d_call: TRBD1
cdr3_aa: CASSGTTGGGQPQHF; cdr3_nt: TGTGCCAGCAGTGGTACTACAGGGGGCGGGCAGCCCCAGCATTTT; clone_size: many; v_call: TRBV6-1; j_call: TRBJ1-5; d_call: TRBD1
cdr3_aa: CASKRTWDNQPQHF; cdr3_nt: TGTGCCAGCAAGAGGACCTGGGACAATCAGCCCCAGCATTTT; clone_size: many; v_call: TRBV27; j_call: TRBJ1-5; d_call: -
cdr3_aa: CATSDGSDRAQETQYF; cdr3_nt: TGTGCCACCAGTGATGGATCGGACAGGGCCCAAGAGACCCAGTACTTC; clone_size: many; v_call: TRBV24-1; j_call: TRBJ2-5; d_call: TRBD1
cdr3_aa: CSPSGSLYSYEQYF; cdr3_nt: TGCAGCCCCTCGGGGTCCCTCTACTCCTACGAGCAGTACTTC; clone_size: -; v_call: TRBV20-1; j_call: TRBJ2-7; d_call: -
cdr3_aa: CASSLAASGVYTDTQYF; cdr3_nt: TGTGCCAGCAGCTTGGCGGCTAGCGGGGTCTACACAGATACGCAGTATTTT; clone_size: many; v_call: TRBV5-4; j_call: TRBJ2-3; d_call: TRBD2
cdr3_aa: CASSQGGEKLFF; cdr3_nt: TGTGCCAGCTCCCAAGGGGGGGAAAAACTGTTTTTT; clone_size: -; v_call: TRBV2; j_call: TRBJ1-4; d_call: -
cdr3_aa: CASSPPGVGANVLTF; cdr3_nt: TGTGCCAGCAGCCCTCCAGGGGTTGGGGCCAACGTCCTGACTTTC; clone_size: -; v_call: TRBV7-9; j_call: TRBJ2-6; d_call: -